This TCR beta chain was sequenced for a study of early T cells in non-severe SARS-CoV-2 infection. Study background: RNA in bulk from unsorted whole blood was sequenced, and chains were unpaired. Regarding the study as a whole: Missing private and CD4 specificities, VDJdb matching favored anti-spike CD8 responses.

In its sample, this clonotype was seen many times. The antigen remains undetermined. This CDR3 has 17 amino acids. Trimming left V 1 base short and J 0 bases short, with 13 bases between. The germline V gene encodes CDR1 LGHDT and CDR2 YNNKEL (reference sequence). Attachment of unique molecular identifiers was made to individual cDNA molecules. TCRdb processed the 5' RACE reads anew with MiXCR; each CDR3 protein has one entry. The sample lists roughly 83,000 distinct CDR3 sequences; about an eighth were seen once. This clonotype originated in an adult who was a healthcare worker with PCR-confirmed SARS-CoV-2 infection or an uninfected control (not recorded which). The sample here was whole blood, taken at baseline. The V and J genes are TRBV3-1 and TRBJ2-4; a possible D gene is TRBD1 (6 bases). DNA of the CDR3: TGTGCCAGCAGCCAAGGGGACATATCCTTAGCCAAAAACATTCAGTACTTC. Translated, it gives CASSQGDISLAKNIQYF.